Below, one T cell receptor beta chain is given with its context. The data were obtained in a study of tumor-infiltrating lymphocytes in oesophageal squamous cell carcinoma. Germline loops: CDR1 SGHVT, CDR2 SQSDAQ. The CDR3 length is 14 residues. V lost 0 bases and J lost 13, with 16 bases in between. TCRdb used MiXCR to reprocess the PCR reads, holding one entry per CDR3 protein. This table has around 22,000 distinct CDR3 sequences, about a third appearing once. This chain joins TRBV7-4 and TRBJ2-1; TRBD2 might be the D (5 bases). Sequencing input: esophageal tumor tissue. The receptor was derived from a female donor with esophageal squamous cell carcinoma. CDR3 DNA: TGTGCCAGCAGCTTAGCGGGAGCCGGGGAGACCCAGTTCTTC. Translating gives CASSLAGAGETQFF.